These T cell receptor beta chains were read from a single sample in a study of post-analysis software for immune sequencing data. TCRdb passed the PCR reads through MiXCR, listing each CDR3 protein once. The sample includes roughly 150,000 distinct CDR3 sequences, roughly 40% of them seen just once. The sequencing used blood, collected after autologous hematopoietic stem cell transplantation. These receptors were collected from a girl between 5 and 17 years old with multiple sclerosis. Each CDR3 is given with its conserved first and last residue. The order of the fields is D gene, V gene, J gene, clone size, CDR3 protein, CDR3 DNA. The D gene is left open where the match is weak. A clone size is listed for some rows: how often the clone was seen (once, few, many), or a class if it is expanded.

D gene: TRBD2
V gene: TRBV6-4
J gene: TRBJ2-3
clone size: -
CDR3 protein: CASSDLAGGTDTQYF
CDR3 DNA: TGTGCCAGCAGTGACTTAGCGGGGGGCACAGATACGCAGTATTTT

D gene: -
V gene: TRBV12-3/TRBV12-4
J gene: TRBJ1-4
clone size: -
CDR3 protein: CASRGREKLFF
CDR3 DNA: TGTGCCTCCCGCGGTCGGGAAAAACTGTTTTTT

D gene: -
V gene: TRBV5-6
J gene: TRBJ2-1
clone size: few
CDR3 protein: CASSLGSYEQFF
CDR3 DNA: TGTGCCAGCAGCTTGGGTTCGTACGAGCAGTTCTTC

D gene: TRBD2
V gene: TRBV6-6
J gene: TRBJ2-7
clone size: few
CDR3 protein: CASDTGGGELYEQYF
CDR3 DNA: TGTGCCAGCGATACGGGCGGGGGAGAGCTCTACGAGCAGTACTTC

D gene: -
V gene: TRBV6-2/TRBV6-3
J gene: TRBJ2-5
clone size: -
CDR3 protein: CASIKGGARALYEQYF
CDR3 DNA: TGTGCCAGCATCAAGGGTGGCGCGAGGGCCCTTTATGAGCAGTACTTC

D gene: TRBD2
V gene: TRBV9
J gene: TRBJ2-3
clone size: -
CDR3 protein: CASSVSGASGFTSTDTQYF
CDR3 DNA: TGTGCCAGCAGCGTAAGCGGTGCTAGCGGGTTTACTAGCACAGATACGCAGTATTTT

D gene: TRBD1
V gene: TRBV15
J gene: TRBJ2-7
clone size: -
CDR3 protein: CATSREQGIRLGEQYF
CDR3 DNA: TGTGCCACCAGCAGAGAACAGGGGATTAGATTAGGCGAGCAGTACTTC

D gene: TRBD2
V gene: TRBV6-6
J gene: TRBJ2-7
clone size: -
CDR3 protein: CASSYSGTSGSAYEQYF
CDR3 DNA: TGTGCCAGCAGTTACTCGGGGACTAGCGGGAGTGCATACGAGCAGTACTTC

D gene: TRBD2
V gene: TRBV6-6
J gene: TRBJ2-1
clone size: few
CDR3 protein: CASSYPGTSGANEQFF
CDR3 DNA: TGTGCCAGCAGTTACCCCGGGACTAGCGGGGCCAATGAGCAGTTCTTC

D gene: TRBD2
V gene: TRBV27
J gene: TRBJ2-7
clone size: few
CDR3 protein: CASSPRLAPRFEQYF
CDR3 DNA: TGTGCCAGCAGTCCCAGACTAGCTCCTAGGTTCGAGCAGTACTTC

D gene: -
V gene: TRBV7-7
J gene: TRBJ1-1
clone size: -
CDR3 protein: CAFLLRVQAAPEAFF
CDR3 DNA: TGTGCTTTCCTCTTAAGGGTCCAGGCGGCCCCTGAAGCTTTCTTT

D gene: -
V gene: TRBV6-2/TRBV6-3
J gene: TRBJ2-7
clone size: -
CDR3 protein: CASSYSGQPYEQYF
CDR3 DNA: TGTGCCAGCAGTTACTCTGGGCAGCCATACGAGCAGTACTTC

D gene: -
V gene: TRBV7-6
J gene: TRBJ2-2
clone size: -
CDR3 protein: CASSQLVRGELFF
CDR3 DNA: TGTGCCAGCAGCCAACTCGTCCGCGGGGAGCTGTTTTTT

D gene: TRBD2
V gene: TRBV4-1
J gene: TRBJ2-5
clone size: -
CDR3 protein: CASSQDLRAGDRETQYF
CDR3 DNA: TGCGCCAGCAGCCAAGATCTACGAGCGGGAGACCGGGAGACCCAGTACTTC

D gene: -
V gene: TRBV20-1
J gene: TRBJ2-2
clone size: -
CDR3 protein: CSARANRNTGELFF
CDR3 DNA: TGCAGTGCTAGAGCCAACAGGAACACCGGGGAGCTGTTTTTT

D gene: -
V gene: TRBV7-6
J gene: TRBJ2-7
clone size: once
CDR3 protein: CASSPRDGGYEQYF
CDR3 DNA: TGTGCCAGCAGCCCTAGGGATGGGGGTTACGAGCAGTACTTC